A few counts support the clone carrying this TCR beta chain. The junction departs from germline at one end; a sequencing error may be responsible. The CDR3 is 15 amino acids. In germline, CDR1 is DFQATT, CDR2 SNEGSKA (reference sequence). The data derive from a study of T cells after yellow fever vaccination. The overall study: For low cell numbers, libraries were made with SMART-Seq v4 Ultra Low Input.

Making TCR cDNA involved 5'RACE template switching, which added UMIs and a universal primer site. MiXCR was run by TCRdb on the 5' RACE reads, yielding one entry per CDR3 protein. The sample lists hundreds of thousands of distinct CDR3 sequences; approximately 18% were seen once. Material: PBMCs, obtained before the yellow fever booster vaccination. This sequence originates from a young man who received the YFV17D yellow fever vaccine. The chain couples TRBV20-1 to TRBJ1-1, with D possibly matching TRBD1 (6 bases). The CDR3 sequence is CSAREPGVGATEAFF. The DNA of the CDR3 is TGCAGTGCTCGAGAACCAGGGGTGGGTGCCACTGAAGCTTTCTTT.